This TCR beta chain was obtained from a study of T cell responses to AZD1222 COVID-19 vaccine. Overall study results and limits: Clonal diversity may have been underestimated, and the donors were mostly white British, with more females than males. It was only after the peak T cell response that any repertoires were sampled.

The protocol was immunoSEQ multiplex PCR, while the TCRdb copy is restricted to in-frame clones and leaves out a portion. The sample carries about 200,000 clones, approximately 92% recorded once. This clone was observed once. Its cognate antigen is unknown. The sequenced sample was peripheral blood, obtained on day 0 of AZD1222 vaccination. The TCR comes from an adult in good health.

This chain's CDR3 is CASSLGPPQPQHF. In DNA, the CDR3 is TGTGCCAGCAGCTTAGGGCCCCCACAGCCCCAGCATTTT. The V and J genes are TRBV7-8 and TRBJ1-5; D remains ambiguous. The germline V gene has CDR1 SGHVS and CDR2 FQNEAQ. CDR3 length: 13 amino acids. V lost 1 base, J lost 7 bases, and 8 bases lay in between.